Each of the 27 T cell receptor beta chains below was sequenced from the same sample in a study of blood T cell repertoires in COVID-19. TCRdb keeps only in-frame clones here, not all; method: immunoSEQ multiplex PCR. The table has 68,000 or so clones, around 86% seen once. The sequenced material came from peripheral blood. The receptors originated from a man in his fifties or sixties with active COVID-19.

This clone was detected only once. The chain carries TRBV19 and TRBJ1-1; maybe TRBD1 (5 bases). V lost 5 bases to trimming and J lost 1 base, with 17 bases between them. This CDR3 comprises 16 residues. Germline-derived CDR1 and CDR2 are LNHDA and SQIVND (reference sequence). CDR3 sequence (DNA): TGTGCCAGTAGTGCCCTTAGGGGCGGGGGGAACACTGAAGCTTTCTTT. Translated, it gives CASSALRGGGNTEAFF.

The V and J genes are TRBV28 and TRBJ2-7, with 10 bases fitting TRBD1. CDR1 is MDHEN, CDR2 SYDVKM, per germline. Losses at the gene ends were 5 bases for V and 0 bases for J; bases not matched to a gene: 4. The CDR3 contains 15 residues. CDR3 coding DNA: TGTGCCAGCAGTATGGGGACAGGGGACTCCTACGAGCAGTACTTC. Amino acid sequence: CASSMGTGDSYEQYF.

CDR3 in DNA: TGTGCCAGCAGTTCCCTACAGGGGGGGCTTAATGAAAAACTGTTTTTT. It yields the protein CASSSLQGGLNEKLFF. This chain joins TRBV28 and TRBJ1-4, with 8 bases matching TRBD1. Germline V gene data show CDR1 as MDHEN and CDR2 as SYDVKM. The junction had 8 bases not matched to a gene; V was cut back by 4 bases and J by 4 bases. The CDR3 spans 16 residues.

The chain uses TRBV6-5 and TRBJ2-3; weak D call: TRBD2 (5 bases). Per germline, CDR1 MNHEY and CDR2 SVGAGI. Trimming left V 8 bases short and J 0 bases short, with 15 bases between. The CDR3 is 15 amino acids. CDR3 sequence: CASSSGDRSTDTQYF. In DNA form, the CDR3 reads TGTGCCAGCTCCTCCGGGGATCGTAGCACAGATACGCAGTATTTT.

The rearrangement joins TRBV14 to TRBJ2-3; D ambiguous. The V gene's germline CDR1 is SGHDN and CDR2 FVKESK. Trimming removed 4 bases at V and 3 bases at J, with 5 bases between. This CDR3 has 12 amino acids. CDR3 coding DNA: TGTGCCAGCAGCCCCACTACAGATACGCAGTATTTT. As protein: CASSPTTDTQYF.

This chain links TRBV5-1 with TRBJ1-2; 8 nucleotides match TRBD1. Losses at the gene ends were 1 base for V and 4 bases for J; bases not matched to a gene: 6. This CDR3 is 15 amino acids long. Germline V gene sequence: CDR1 SGHRS, CDR2 YFSETQ. CDR3 coding DNA: TGCGCCAGCAGCTTGCGACAGGGGCACGGCTATGGCTACACCTTC. Translated, it gives CASSLRQGHGYGYTF. The whole variable domain, remainder taken from reference TRBV5-1 and TRBJ1-2, is KAGVTQTPRYLIKTRGQQVTLSCSPISGHRSVSWYQQTPGQGLQFLFEYFSETQRNKGNFPGRFSGRQFSNSRSEMNVSTLELGDSALYLCASSLRQGHGYGYTFGSGTRLTVV.

The gene calls are TRBV9 and TRBJ1-2; the D gene is possibly TRBD1 (6 bases). V gave up 6 bases and J gave up 7 bases, with 34 bases separating them. Germline CDR1 reads SGDLS; CDR2 reads YYNGEE. The CDR3 covers 19 residues. The CDR3 DNA is TGTGCCAGCACCCTTAGCACAGGGAGGGCACCACCCGACCCTTCTGGCTACACCTTC. It yields the protein CASTLSTGRAPPDPSGYTF.

This clone has a single count. This CDR3 reads CASSEPGGNTEAFF. CDR3 DNA sequence: TGTGCCAGCAGTGAACCAGGGGGCAACACTGAAGCTTTCTTT. The chain recombines TRBV2 with TRBJ1-1; 8 bases are shared with TRBD1. Trimming cost V 2 bases and J 2 bases; bases outside gene matches: 1. The length of the CDR3 is 14 residues. Germline V lookup: CDR1 SNHLY, CDR2 FYNNEI. The whole variable domain, filled in from reference TRBV2 and TRBJ1-1, reads EPEVTQTPSHQVTQMGQEVILRCVPISNHLYFYWYRQILGQKVEFLVSFYNNEISEKSEIFDDQFSVERPDGSNFTLKIRSTKLEDSAMYFCASSEPGGNTEAFFGQGTRLTVV.

V usage is TRBV6-2 or TRBV6-3 and J usage is TRBJ2-1, with D tentatively TRBD2 (5 bases). The V end was cut by 1 base, the J end by 9 bases, with 13 bases between. This CDR3 comprises 14 residues. Per the germline V gene, CDR1 is MNHEY and CDR2 is SVGEGT. As DNA, the CDR3 is TGTGCCAGCAGTTACTTTGGCCGCGGAGGTGAGCAGTTCTTC. Translated: CASSYFGRGGEQFF.

The chain joins TRBV30 to TRBJ2-2, with 7 bases identical to TRBD1. Germline loops: CDR1 GTSNPN, CDR2 SVGIG (reference sequence). The ends lost 3 bases at V and 0 bases at J; junction bases unmatched: 1. CDR3 length equals 14 residues. The CDR3 is CAWRGTANTGELFF. CDR3 coding DNA: TGTGCCTGGAGGGGGACAGCGAACACCGGGGAGCTGTTTTTT.

CDR3: CASSLSRRTTRTYEQYF. The DNA for the CDR3 is TGTGCCAGCAGTTTATCCCGTCGGACAACCAGGACCTACGAGCAGTACTTC. The chain joins TRBV27 to TRBJ2-7; D possibly corresponds to TRBD1 (5 bases). CDR1 and CDR2 from the germline V gene are MNHEY and SMNVEV (reference sequence). Between the trimmed V and J ends, which lost 0 bases and 2 bases, there was a span of 17 bases. The CDR3 is made up of 17 amino acids.

J is TRBJ2-3 and V is TRBV9; TRBD2 aligns across 9 bases. Trimming removed 0 bases from V and 0 bases from J; junction bases left unmatched: 5. From germline, CDR1 is SGDLS and CDR2 YYNGEE. This CDR3 has 17 residues. The chain's CDR3 is CASSVGLAGTSTDTQYF. CDR3 nucleotide sequence: TGTGCCAGCAGCGTAGGGCTAGCGGGGACTAGCACAGATACGCAGTATTTT.

J is TRBJ2-5 and V is TRBV4-2; 8 positions agree with TRBD1. The germline V gene has CDR1 LGHNA and CDR2 YNFKEQ. After removal of 10 bases from V and 4 bases from J, the junction contained 5 bases not matched to a gene. The CDR3 is 12 amino acids. The CDR3, as DNA: TGTGCCACCAGACAGGGGTTAGAGACCCAGTACTTC. The encoded protein is CATRQGLETQYF.

This chain connects TRBV7-2 to TRBJ1-2; D is unresolved. Trimming took off 4 bases at V and 6 bases at J, with 6 bases between the two ends. Looked up from germline, CDR1 is SGHTA and CDR2 is FQGNSA. This CDR3 comprises 11 residues. CDR3 nucleotide sequence: TGTGCCAGCAGCTACGGTAATGGCTACACCTTC. It translates to CASSYGNGYTF.

This rearrangement joins TRBV29-1 to TRBJ1-2; possibly TRBD1 for D (6 bases). The CDR3 consists of 10 residues. The germline CDR1 and CDR2 sequences are SQVTM and ANQGSEA. V was clipped by 4 bases and J by 8 bases, with 8 bases between them. CDR3 DNA sequence: TGCAGCGTTGCAGGGGTGGGCTACACCTTC. Translating gives CSVAGVGYTF. The variable domain in full, completed from reference TRBV29-1 and TRBJ1-2, reads SAVISQKPSRDICQRGTSLTIQCQVDSQVTMMFWYRQQPGQSLTLIATANQGSEATYESGFVIDKFPISRPNLTFSTLTVSNMSPEDSSIYLCSVAGVGYTFGSGTRLTVV.

This clone was picked up one time. This sequence joins TRBV28 and TRBJ2-1, with no clear D. The CDR3 is 15 amino acids. The germline gives CDR1 MDHEN, CDR2 SYDVKM. V lost 1 base to trimming and J lost 0 bases, with 7 bases between them. CDR3 nucleotides: TGTGCCAGCAGTTTATCGTACAGCTCCTACAATGAGCAGTTCTTC. Translation: CASSLSYSSYNEQFF.

This clone occurred a few times. The V gene is TRBV7-9, the J gene TRBJ2-7; 7 nucleotides line up with TRBD2. Per germline, CDR1 SEHNR and CDR2 FQNEAQ (reference sequence). The CDR3 is 14 residues long. After removal of 5 bases from V and 5 bases from J, the junction contained 9 bases not matched to a gene. The CDR3 nucleotides read TGTGCCAGCAGCCCCTCGGGAGGATTGCACGAGCAGTACTTC. This codes for CASSPSGGLHEQYF.

The chain joins TRBV15 to TRBJ2-5; possibly TRBD1 for D (5 bases). Trimming cost V 5 bases and J 5 bases, with 12 bases left between them. The germline CDR1 and CDR2 sequences are LNHNV and YYDKDF (reference sequence). The CDR3 loop spans 13 amino acids. The CDR3 region has the DNA TGTGCCACCAGCGGTCAGGGTCTGGAGACCCAGTACTTC. This gives the protein CATSGQGLETQYF.

This chain connects TRBV25-1 to TRBJ2-2; 8 bases are a match to TRBD2. With V trimmed by 1 base and J by 4 bases, 8 bases remained unmatched. This CDR3 has 17 amino acids. Looked up from germline, CDR1 is MGHDK and CDR2 is SYGVNS. CDR3: CASSESPGGHGTGELFF. Here the CDR3 DNA reads TGTGCCAGCAGTGAATCTCCGGGAGGGCACGGCACCGGGGAGCTGTTTTTT.

The gene calls are TRBV15 and TRBJ2-7; tentatively, D is TRBD2 (6 bases). Looked up from germline, CDR1 is LNHNV and CDR2 is YYDKDF (reference sequence). The V and J ends lost 8 bases and 7 bases respectively, with 24 bases between them. The CDR3 is 15 residues long. The DNA of the CDR3 is TGTGCCACCGGGGCCCATTCATCCCTCGGAGGGGAGCAGTACTTC. Protein: CATGAHSSLGGEQYF.

The chain couples TRBV28 to TRBJ1-2, with TRBD1 matching 7 bases. Per germline, CDR1 MDHEN and CDR2 SYDVKM. V gave up 9 bases and J gave up 4 bases; unmatched junction bases: 8. This CDR3 region has 13 residues. The CDR3 is CASYTTGRYGYTF. The CDR3 DNA reads as TGTGCCAGTTATACGACAGGGCGCTATGGCTACACCTTC.

The V call is TRBV9, the J call TRBJ1-6; possible D gene TRBD1, 6 bases. Germline CDR1 SGDLS, CDR2 YYNGEE. The CDR3 sequence is 14 residues long. The V end was cut by 3 bases, the J end by 4 bases, with 8 bases between. Here the CDR3 DNA reads TGTGCCAGCAGCGCGGACAGTTATAATTCACCCCTCCACTTT. Amino acids: CASSADSYNSPLHF. Combining the CDR3 with reference TRBV9 and TRBJ1-6 gives the whole variable domain DSGVTQTPKHLITATGQRVTLRCSPRSGDLSVYWYQQSLDQGLQFLIQYYNGEERAKGNILERFSAQQFPDLHSELNLSSLELGDSALYFCASSADSYNSPLHFGNGTRLTVT.

The chain carries TRBV6-5 and TRBJ1-2; D is possibly TRBD1 (5 bases). Trimming took off 2 bases at V and 8 bases at J, with 12 bases between the two ends. Germline CDR1 is MNHEY and CDR2 is SVGAGI. The CDR3 totals 13 residues. The CDR3 is CASSYEAGGGYTF. CDR3 sequence (DNA): TGTGCCAGCAGTTACGAAGCCGGGGGAGGCTACACCTTC.

The chain uses TRBV2 and TRBJ2-1; TRBD1 aligns across 8 bases. With 0 bases clipped from V and 6 bases from J, the junction kept 4 bases outside the gene matches. The CDR3 totals 15 residues. Germline V lookup: CDR1 SNHLY, CDR2 FYNNEI. The CDR3 DNA follows: TGTGCCAGCAGTGAAGCGCGTACAGGGGGCAATGAGCAGTTCTTC. Its translation is CASSEARTGGNEQFF.

The V gene is TRBV15, the J gene TRBJ1-2; D unresolved. Germline V gene sequence: CDR1 LNHNV, CDR2 YYDKDF (reference sequence). The CDR3 is 14 amino acids. V lost 3 bases, J lost 5 bases, and 13 bases lay in between. The CDR3 loop reads CATSSPNEVYGYTF. The CDR3 DNA reads as TGTGCCACCAGCAGTCCTAACGAGGTGTATGGCTACACCTTC.

The chain combines TRBV4-1 with TRBJ1-1, with 9 positions matching TRBD1. CDR1 and CDR2 (germline): MGHRA, YSYEKL. V trimming: 4 bases; J trimming: 5 bases; junction bases outside the gene matches: 17. This CDR3 spans 18 amino acids. CDR3 nucleotide sequence: TGCGCCAGCAGCCTCCGCCCCGGGACAGGGAGGATTGGTACTGAAGCTTTCTTT. Translated: CASSLRPGTGRIGTEAFF.

V usage is TRBV6-5 and J usage is TRBJ1-1, with no clear D. Germline V gene data show CDR1 as MNHEY and CDR2 as SVGAGI. V lost 6 bases to trimming and J lost 0 bases, with 8 bases between them. This CDR3 comprises 13 residues. The CDR3 DNA reads TGTGCCAGCAGGATCCACATGAACACTGAAGCTTTCTTT. Amino acids: CASRIHMNTEAFF.